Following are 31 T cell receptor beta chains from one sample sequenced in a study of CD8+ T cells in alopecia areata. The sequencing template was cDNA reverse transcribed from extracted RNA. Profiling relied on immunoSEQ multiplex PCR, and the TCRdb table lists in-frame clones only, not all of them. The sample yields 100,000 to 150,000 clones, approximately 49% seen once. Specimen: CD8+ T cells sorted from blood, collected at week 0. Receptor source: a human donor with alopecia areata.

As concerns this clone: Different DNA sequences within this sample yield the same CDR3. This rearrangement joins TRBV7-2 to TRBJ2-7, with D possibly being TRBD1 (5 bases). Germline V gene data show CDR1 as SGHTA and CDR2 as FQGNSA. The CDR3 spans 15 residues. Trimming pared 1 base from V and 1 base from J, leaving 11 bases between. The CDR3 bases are TGTGCCAGCAGCTTAGGGGCCGACAGTTCCTACGAGCAGTACTTC. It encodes CASSLGADSSYEQYF.

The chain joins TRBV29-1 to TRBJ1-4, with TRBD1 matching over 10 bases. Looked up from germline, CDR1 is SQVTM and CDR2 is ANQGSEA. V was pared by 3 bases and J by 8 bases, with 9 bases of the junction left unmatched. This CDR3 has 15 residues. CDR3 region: CSVDLIGTGEEKLFF. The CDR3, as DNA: TGCAGCGTTGACTTAATTGGGACAGGGGAAGAAAAACTGTTTTTT.

The CDR3 spells CASVRGNEQFF. CDR3 DNA: TGTGCCAGCGTCCGGGGCAATGAGCAGTTCTTC. The chain uses TRBV5-4 and TRBJ2-1; possible D gene TRBD2, 5 bases. CDR1 and CDR2 (germline): SGHNT, YYREEE (reference sequence). This CDR3 is 11 amino acids long. Trimming pared 7 bases from V and 6 bases from J, leaving 8 bases between.

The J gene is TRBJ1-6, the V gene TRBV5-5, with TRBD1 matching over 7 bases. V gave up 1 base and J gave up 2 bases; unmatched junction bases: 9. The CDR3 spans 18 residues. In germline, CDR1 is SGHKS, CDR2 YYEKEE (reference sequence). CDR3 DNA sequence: TGTGCCAGCAGCTTGAAACAGGGGACTTACGCCTATAATTCACCCCTCCACTTT. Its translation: CASSLKQGTYAYNSPLHF.

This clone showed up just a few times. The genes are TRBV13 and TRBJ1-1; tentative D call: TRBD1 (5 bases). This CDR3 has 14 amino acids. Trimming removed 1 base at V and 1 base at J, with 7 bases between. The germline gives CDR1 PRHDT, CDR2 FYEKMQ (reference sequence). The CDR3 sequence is CASSLAQGNTEAFF. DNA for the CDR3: TGTGCCAGCAGCTTAGCGCAGGGGAACACTGAAGCTTTCTTT.

This CDR3 is CASRLEQETQYF. CDR3 coding DNA: TGTGCCAGCCGCCTCGAACAAGAGACCCAGTACTTC. The chain has TRBV6-6 and TRBJ2-5; D not certain. The V and J ends lost 8 bases and 2 bases respectively, with 9 bases between them. The germline gives CDR1 MNHNY, CDR2 SVGAGI (reference sequence). The CDR3 sequence is 12 residues long.

CDR3 protein: CSVEGWAGNTEAFF. CDR3 nucleotide sequence: TGCAGCGTTGAGGGGTGGGCAGGGAACACTGAAGCTTTCTTT. The chain combines TRBV29-1 with TRBJ1-1; D gene uncertain. Germline values: CDR1 SQVTM, CDR2 ANQGSEA. The CDR3 is 14 residues long. Trimming stripped 3 bases from V and 1 base from J, with 12 bases between.

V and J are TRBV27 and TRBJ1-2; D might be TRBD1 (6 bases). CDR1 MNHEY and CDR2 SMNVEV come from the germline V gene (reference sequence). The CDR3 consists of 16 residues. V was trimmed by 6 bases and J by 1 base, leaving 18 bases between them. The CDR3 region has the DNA TGTGCCAGCAGCTACTCATCAGGGGACCATAACTATGGCTACACCTTC. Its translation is CASSYSSGDHNYGYTF.

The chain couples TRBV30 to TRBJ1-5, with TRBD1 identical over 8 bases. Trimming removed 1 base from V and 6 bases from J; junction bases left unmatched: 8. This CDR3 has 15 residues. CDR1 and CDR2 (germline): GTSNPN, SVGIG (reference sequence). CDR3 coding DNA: TGTGCCTGGAGTGACCAGACAGGGGTGGGTCAGCCCCAGCATTTT. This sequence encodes CAWSDQTGVGQPQHF.

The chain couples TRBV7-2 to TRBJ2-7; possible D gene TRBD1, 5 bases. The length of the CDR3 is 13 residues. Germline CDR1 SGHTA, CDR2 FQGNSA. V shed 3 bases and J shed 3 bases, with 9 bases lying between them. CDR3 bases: TGTGCCAGCAGCTTCTACAGGTTCTACGAGCAGTACTTC. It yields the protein CASSFYRFYEQYF.

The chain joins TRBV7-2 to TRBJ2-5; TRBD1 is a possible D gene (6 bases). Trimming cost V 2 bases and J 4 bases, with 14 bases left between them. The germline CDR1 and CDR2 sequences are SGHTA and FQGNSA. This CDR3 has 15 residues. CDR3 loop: CASSLRTDGRETQYF. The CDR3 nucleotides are TGTGCCAGCAGCTTACGGACAGACGGGCGAGAGACCCAGTACTTC.

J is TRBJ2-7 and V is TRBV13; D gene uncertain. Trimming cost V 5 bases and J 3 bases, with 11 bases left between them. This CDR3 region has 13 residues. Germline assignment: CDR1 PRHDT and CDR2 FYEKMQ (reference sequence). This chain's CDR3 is CASSPNDNYEQYF. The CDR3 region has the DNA TGTGCCAGCAGCCCTAATGACAACTACGAGCAGTACTTC.

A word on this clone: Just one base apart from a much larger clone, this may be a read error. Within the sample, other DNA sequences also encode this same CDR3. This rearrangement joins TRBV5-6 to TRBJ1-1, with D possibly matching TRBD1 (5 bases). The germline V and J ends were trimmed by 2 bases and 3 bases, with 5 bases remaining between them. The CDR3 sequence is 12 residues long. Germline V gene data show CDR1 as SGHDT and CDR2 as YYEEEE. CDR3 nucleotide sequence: TGTGCCAGCAGCTTAGGGGACACTGAAGCTTTCTTT. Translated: CASSLGDTEAFF.

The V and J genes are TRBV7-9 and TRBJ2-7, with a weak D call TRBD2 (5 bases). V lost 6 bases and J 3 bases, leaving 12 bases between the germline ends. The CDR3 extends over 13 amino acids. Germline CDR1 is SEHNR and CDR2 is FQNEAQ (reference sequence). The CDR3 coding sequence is TGTGCCAGCAGTACGAGCCGGGACTACGAGCAGTACTTC. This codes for CASSTSRDYEQYF.

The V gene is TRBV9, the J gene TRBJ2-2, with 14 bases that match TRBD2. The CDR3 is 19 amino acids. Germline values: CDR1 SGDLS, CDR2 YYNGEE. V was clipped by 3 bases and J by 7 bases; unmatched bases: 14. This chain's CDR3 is CASSAGTSGGPPAGGELFF. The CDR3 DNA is TGTGCCAGCAGCGCCGGGACTAGCGGGGGCCCCCCGGCCGGCGGGGAGCTGTTTTTT.

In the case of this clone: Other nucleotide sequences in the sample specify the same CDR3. CDR3 sequence (DNA): TGTGCCAGCAGTTACGGCGGGGAAGAGACCCAGTACTTC. It is translated as CASSYGGEETQYF. The genes are TRBV6-5 and TRBJ2-5, with D possibly being TRBD2 (6 bases). The CDR3 runs to 13 residues. The V end was cut by 2 bases, the J end by 3 bases, with 7 bases between. The germline CDR1 and CDR2 sequences are MNHEY and SVGAGI.

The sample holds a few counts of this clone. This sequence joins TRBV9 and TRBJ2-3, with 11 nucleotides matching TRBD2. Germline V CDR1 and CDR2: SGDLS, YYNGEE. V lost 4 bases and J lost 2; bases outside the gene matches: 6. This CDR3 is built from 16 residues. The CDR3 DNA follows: TGTGCCAGCAGCCATCCACTAGCGGGGGACACAGATACGCAGTATTTT. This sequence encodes CASSHPLAGDTDTQYF.

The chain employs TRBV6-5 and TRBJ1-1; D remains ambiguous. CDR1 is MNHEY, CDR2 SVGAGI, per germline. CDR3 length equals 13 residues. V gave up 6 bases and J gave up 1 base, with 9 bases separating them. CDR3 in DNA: TGTGCCAGCAGAACGTACGGGAACACTGAAGCTTTCTTT. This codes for CASRTYGNTEAFF.

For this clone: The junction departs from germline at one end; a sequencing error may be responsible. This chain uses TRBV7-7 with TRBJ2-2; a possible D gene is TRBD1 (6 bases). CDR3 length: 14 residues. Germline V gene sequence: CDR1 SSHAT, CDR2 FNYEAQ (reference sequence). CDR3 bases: TGTGCTAGCAGCTTCGGACAGAGCACCGGGGAGCTGTTTTTT. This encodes CASSFGQSTGELFF.

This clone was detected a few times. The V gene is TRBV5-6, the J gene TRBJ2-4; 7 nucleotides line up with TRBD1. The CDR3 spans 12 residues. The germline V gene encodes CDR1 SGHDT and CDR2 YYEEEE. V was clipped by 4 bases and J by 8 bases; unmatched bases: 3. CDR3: CASSRQGDIQYF. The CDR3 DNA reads TGTGCCAGCAGCCGACAGGGAGACATTCAGTACTTC.

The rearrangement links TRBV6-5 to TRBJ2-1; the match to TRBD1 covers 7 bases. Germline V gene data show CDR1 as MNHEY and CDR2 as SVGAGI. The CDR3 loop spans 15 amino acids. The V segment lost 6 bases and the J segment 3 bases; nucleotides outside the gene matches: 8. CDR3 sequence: CASRPGQEGYNEQFF. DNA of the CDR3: TGTGCCAGCAGGCCCGGACAGGAAGGCTACAATGAGCAGTTCTTC.

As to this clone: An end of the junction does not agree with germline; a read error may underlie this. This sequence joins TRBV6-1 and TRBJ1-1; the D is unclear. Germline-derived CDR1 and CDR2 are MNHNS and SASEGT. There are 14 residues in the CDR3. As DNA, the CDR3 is TGCGCCAGCAGTGAGCCGGAGAGTATCGCTGAAGCTTTCTTT. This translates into CASSEPESIAEAFF.

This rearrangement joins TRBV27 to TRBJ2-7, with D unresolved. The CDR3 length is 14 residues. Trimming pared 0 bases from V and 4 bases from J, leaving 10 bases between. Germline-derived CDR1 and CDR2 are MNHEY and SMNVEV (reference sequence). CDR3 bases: TGTGCCAGCAGTTTATCCCCCTTCATTTACGAGCAGTACTTC. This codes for CASSLSPFIYEQYF.

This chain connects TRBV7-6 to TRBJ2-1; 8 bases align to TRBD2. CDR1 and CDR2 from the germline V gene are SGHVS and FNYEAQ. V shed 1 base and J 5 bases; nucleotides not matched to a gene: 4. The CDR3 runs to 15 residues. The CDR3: CASSLVPAGDNEQFF. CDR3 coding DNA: TGTGCCAGCAGCTTAGTTCCAGCGGGGGACAATGAGCAGTTCTTC.

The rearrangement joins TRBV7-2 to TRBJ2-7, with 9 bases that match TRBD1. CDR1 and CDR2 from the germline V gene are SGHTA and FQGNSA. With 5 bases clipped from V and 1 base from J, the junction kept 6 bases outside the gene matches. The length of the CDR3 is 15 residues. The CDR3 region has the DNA TGTGCCAGCAGCCCGTCCGGGACAGGGTCCTACGAGCAGTACTTC. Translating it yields CASSPSGTGSYEQYF.

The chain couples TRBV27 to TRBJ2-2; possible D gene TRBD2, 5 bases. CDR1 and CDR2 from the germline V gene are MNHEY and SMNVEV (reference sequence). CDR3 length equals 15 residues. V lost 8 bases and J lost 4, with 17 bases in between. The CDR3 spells CASERAGRGTGELFF. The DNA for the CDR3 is TGTGCCAGCGAGAGGGCAGGTCGAGGCACCGGGGAGCTGTTTTTT.

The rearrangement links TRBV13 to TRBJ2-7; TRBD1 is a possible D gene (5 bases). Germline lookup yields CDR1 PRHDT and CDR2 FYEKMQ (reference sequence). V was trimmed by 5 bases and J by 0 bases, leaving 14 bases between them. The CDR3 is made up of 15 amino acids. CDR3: CASSARQSDSYEQYF. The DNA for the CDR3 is TGTGCCAGCAGCGCTCGACAGTCAGACTCCTACGAGCAGTACTTC.

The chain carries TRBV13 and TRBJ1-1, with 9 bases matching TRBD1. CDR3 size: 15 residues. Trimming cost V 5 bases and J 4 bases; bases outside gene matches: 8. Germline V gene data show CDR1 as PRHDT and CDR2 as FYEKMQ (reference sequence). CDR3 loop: CASSGSTGGVTEAFF. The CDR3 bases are TGTGCCAGCAGCGGAAGCACAGGGGGCGTCACTGAAGCTTTCTTT.

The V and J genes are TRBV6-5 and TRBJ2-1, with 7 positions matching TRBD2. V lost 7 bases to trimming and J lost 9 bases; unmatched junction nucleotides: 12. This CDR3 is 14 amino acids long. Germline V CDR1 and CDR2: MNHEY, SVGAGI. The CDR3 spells CASNQAGGGGEQFF. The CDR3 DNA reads TGTGCCAGCAACCAGGCAGGCGGGGGAGGTGAGCAGTTCTTC.

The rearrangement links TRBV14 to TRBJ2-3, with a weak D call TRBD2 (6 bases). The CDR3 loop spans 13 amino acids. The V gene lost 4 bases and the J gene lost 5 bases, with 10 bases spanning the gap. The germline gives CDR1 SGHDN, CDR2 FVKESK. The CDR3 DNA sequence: TGTGCCAGCAGCCGAGGAGGGGAAGATACGCAGTATTTT. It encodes CASSRGGEDTQYF. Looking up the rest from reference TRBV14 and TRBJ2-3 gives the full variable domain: EAGVTQFPSHSVIEKGQTVTLRCDPISGHDNLYWYRRVMGKEIKFLLHFVKESKQDESGMPNNRFLAERTGGTYSTLKVQPAELEDSGVYFCASSRGGEDTQYFGPGTRLTVL.

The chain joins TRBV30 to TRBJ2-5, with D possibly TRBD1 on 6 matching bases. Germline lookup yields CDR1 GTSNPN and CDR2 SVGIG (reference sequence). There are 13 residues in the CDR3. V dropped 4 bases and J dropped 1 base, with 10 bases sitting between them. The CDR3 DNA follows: TGTGCCTGGATCCTGACAGGCCAAGAGACCCAGTACTTC. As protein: CAWILTGQETQYF.